This TCR beta chain was obtained from a study of early T cells in non-severe SARS-CoV-2 infection. The CDR3 is 15 amino acids. Between the trimmed V and J ends, which lost 7 bases and 6 bases, there was a span of 18 bases. One entry per CDR3 protein results from TCRdb running MiXCR on the 5' RACE reads. Of 30,000 to 40,000 distinct CDR3 sequences in the sample, 4.6% were seen once. The clonotype was recovered from an adult who was a healthcare worker with PCR-confirmed SARS-CoV-2 infection or an uninfected control (not recorded which). The sample was whole blood. This rearrangement joins TRBV12-3 or TRBV12-4 to TRBJ2-2; D ambiguous. The CDR3, as DNA: TGTGCCAGCATCTTTAAATCTGGTGCCCCCGGGGAGCTGTTTTTT. This encodes CASIFKSGAPGELFF.